This TCR beta chain was obtained from a study of blood T cell repertoires in COVID-19. Overall study context: COVID-19 samples, acute and convalescent, were from the United States, Italy and Spain. PBMCs, B-cell-depleted T cells, or T cells were the source of the cDNA or gDNA that made up the material.

How the authors handled the data: Amplification of reference gene primers provided the estimated nucleated cell counts. Sequenced by immunoSEQ multiplex PCR; TCRdb stores in-frame clones only, minus some. V, J and clone size reflect that table, while D and trimming were determined from the DNA. The sample shows 110,000 to 150,000 clones, 88% of them seen only once. Trimming at V came to 4 bases and at J to 5 bases, leaving 7 bases not matched to a gene. Germline CDR1 is MNHEY and CDR2 is SMNVEV (reference sequence). CDR3 length: 16 amino acids. The gene calls are TRBV27 and TRBJ2-3, with 12 bases that match TRBD2. The source material was peripheral blood. The source of this sequence is a man aged 70 or older with acute or convalescent COVID-19. This chain's CDR3 is CASSSRLAGVGDTQYF. The CDR3 DNA reads TGTGCCAGCAGTTCGAGACTAGCGGGAGTCGGAGATACGCAGTATTTT.